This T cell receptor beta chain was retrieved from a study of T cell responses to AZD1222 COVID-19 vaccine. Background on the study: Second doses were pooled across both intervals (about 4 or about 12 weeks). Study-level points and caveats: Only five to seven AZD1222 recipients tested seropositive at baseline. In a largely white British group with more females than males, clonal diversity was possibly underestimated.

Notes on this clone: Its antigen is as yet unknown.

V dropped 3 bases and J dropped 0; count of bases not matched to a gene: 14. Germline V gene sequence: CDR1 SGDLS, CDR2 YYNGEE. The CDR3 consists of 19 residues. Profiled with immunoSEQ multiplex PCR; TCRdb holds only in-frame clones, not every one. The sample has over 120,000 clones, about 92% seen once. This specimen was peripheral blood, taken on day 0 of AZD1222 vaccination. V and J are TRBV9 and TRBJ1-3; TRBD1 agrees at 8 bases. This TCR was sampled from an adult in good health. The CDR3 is CASSDRTGSLFFSGNTIYF. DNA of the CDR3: TGTGCCAGCAGCGATCGGACAGGGTCCCTCTTCTTCTCTGGAAACACCATATATTTT.